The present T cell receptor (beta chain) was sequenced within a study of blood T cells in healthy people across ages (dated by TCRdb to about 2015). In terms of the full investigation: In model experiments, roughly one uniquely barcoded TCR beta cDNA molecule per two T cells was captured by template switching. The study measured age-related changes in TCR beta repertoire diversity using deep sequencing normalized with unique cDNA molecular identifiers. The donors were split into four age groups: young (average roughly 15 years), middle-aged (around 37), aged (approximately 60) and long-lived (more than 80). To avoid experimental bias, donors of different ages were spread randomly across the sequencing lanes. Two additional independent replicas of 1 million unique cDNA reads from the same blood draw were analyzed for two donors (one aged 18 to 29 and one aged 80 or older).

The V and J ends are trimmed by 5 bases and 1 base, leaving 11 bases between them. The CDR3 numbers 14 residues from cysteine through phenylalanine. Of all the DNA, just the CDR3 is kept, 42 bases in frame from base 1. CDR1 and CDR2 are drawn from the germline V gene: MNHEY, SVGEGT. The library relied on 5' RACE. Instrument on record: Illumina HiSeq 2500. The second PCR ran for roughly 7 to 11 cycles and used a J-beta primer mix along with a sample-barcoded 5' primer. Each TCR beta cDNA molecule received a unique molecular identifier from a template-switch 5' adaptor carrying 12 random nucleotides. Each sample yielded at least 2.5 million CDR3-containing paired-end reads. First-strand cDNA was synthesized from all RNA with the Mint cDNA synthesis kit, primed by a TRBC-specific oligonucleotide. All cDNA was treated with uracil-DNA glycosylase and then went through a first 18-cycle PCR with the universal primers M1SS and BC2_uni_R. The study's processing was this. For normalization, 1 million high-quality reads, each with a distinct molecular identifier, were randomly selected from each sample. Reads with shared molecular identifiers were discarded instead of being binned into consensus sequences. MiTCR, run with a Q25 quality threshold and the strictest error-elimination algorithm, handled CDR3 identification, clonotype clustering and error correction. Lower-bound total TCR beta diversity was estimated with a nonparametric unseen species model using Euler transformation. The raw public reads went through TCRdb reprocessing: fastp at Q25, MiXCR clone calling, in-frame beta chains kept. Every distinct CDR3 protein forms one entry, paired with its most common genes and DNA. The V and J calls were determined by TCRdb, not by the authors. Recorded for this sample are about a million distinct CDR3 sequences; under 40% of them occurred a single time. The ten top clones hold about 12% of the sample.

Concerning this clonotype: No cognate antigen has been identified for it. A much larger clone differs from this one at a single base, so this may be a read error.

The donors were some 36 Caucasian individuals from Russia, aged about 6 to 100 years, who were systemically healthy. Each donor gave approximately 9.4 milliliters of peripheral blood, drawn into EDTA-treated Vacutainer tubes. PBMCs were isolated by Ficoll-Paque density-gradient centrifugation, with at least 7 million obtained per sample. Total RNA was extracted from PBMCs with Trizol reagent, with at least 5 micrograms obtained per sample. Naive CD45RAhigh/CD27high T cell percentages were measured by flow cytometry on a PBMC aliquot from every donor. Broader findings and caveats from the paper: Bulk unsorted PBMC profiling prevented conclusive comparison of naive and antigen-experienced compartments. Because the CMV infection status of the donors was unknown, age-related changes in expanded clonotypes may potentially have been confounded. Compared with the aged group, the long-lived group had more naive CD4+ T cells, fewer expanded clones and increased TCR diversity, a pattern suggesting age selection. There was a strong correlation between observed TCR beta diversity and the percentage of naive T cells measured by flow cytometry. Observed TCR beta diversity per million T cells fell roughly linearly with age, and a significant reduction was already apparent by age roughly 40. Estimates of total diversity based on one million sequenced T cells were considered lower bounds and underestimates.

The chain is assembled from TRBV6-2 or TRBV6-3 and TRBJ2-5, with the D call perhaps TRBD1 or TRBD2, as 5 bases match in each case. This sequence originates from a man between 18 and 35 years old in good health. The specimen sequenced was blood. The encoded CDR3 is CASSVGAVQETQYF. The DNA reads TGTGCCAGCAGTGTCGGGGCGGTCCAAGAGACCCAGTACTTC.